The text below deals with one T cell receptor beta chain. Antigen specificity is unknown. The data are from a study of glioma-infiltrating T cells after dendritic cell vaccination. Across the whole study: Treatment, given 2003 to 2012, was autologous tumor lysate-pulsed dendritic cell vaccination. At biweekly intervals, patients got three intradermal dendritic cell vaccine injections. Study-wide findings and caveats: Estimated pretreatment TIL content predicted outcome after dendritic cell vaccination. Higher TCR clonality did not directly relate to longer survival.

Here immunoSEQ multiplex PCR was the method, and the copy in TCRdb shows in-frame clones only, minus some. The table has about 36,000 clones, about 80% seen once; the top ten hold less than 8.5%. The length of the CDR3 is 20 residues. V lost 7 bases and J lost 5; bases outside the gene matches: 26. Per germline, CDR1 LGHNA and CDR2 YSLEER. The chain carries TRBV4-3 and TRBJ1-2, with 9 bases fitting TRBD1. The receptor was isolated from a human donor with glioblastoma. This sample comprised blood, obtained before dendritic cell vaccination. CDR3 in amino acids: CASKPRLLLPGQGVRYGYTF. The CDR3 DNA follows: TGCGCCAGCAAACCAAGACTTCTCCTCCCGGGACAGGGAGTTCGATATGGCTACACCTTC.